Below, 6 T cell receptor beta chains from the same sample are listed, as sequenced in a study of cytomegalovirus exposure and HLA in healthy donors. The PCR made use of 60 Vbeta and 13 Jbeta primers. Some clones are missing from TCRdb's copy, which holds only in-frame ones; the method was immunoSEQ multiplex PCR. The table shows more than 110,000 clones, with about 82% occurring only once. Sample: PBMCs. All receptors come from a man aged 30-40 years in good health and CMV-seronegative.

This sequence joins TRBV19 and TRBJ1-2; D unresolved. CDR3 size: 14 residues. V was clipped by 3 bases and J by 1 base, with 9 bases between them. CDR1 is LNHDA, CDR2 SQIVND, per germline (reference sequence). The CDR3 is CASSMVQHNYGYTF. The CDR3 region has the DNA TGTGCCAGTAGTATGGTACAGCATAACTATGGCTACACCTTC.

J is TRBJ1-1 and V is TRBV6-5, with D unclear. V lost 10 bases and J 0 bases, leaving 18 bases between the germline ends. Per the germline V gene, CDR1 is MNHEY and CDR2 is SVGAGI. The CDR3 is made up of 15 amino acids. CDR3 sequence: CAISVSWRVNTEAFF. The CDR3, as DNA: TGTGCCATCTCCGTATCATGGAGGGTGAACACTGAAGCTTTCTTT.

The gene calls are TRBV7-9 and TRBJ2-2; TRBD2 matches 10 bases. Per the germline V gene, CDR1 is SEHNR and CDR2 is FQNEAQ (reference sequence). This CDR3 comprises 19 residues. V shed 2 bases and J 5 bases; nucleotides not matched to a gene: 14. This CDR3 is CASSLSGVAGGVKTGELFF. The CDR3 bases are TGTGCCAGCAGCTTATCAGGAGTAGCGGGGGGTGTGAAGACCGGGGAGCTGTTTTTT.

At least ten counts were recorded for this clone. This sequence joins TRBV6-5 and TRBJ1-5; 9 nucleotides match TRBD1. The germline V gene has CDR1 MNHEY and CDR2 SVGAGI. The CDR3 runs 15 residues. V lost 5 bases and J lost 6; bases outside the gene matches: 8. CDR3 sequence: CASSKGDRASQPQHF. For the CDR3, the DNA is TGTGCCAGCAGTAAGGGGGACAGGGCCTCTCAGCCCCAGCATTTT.

The chain couples TRBV6-5 to TRBJ1-1; D perhaps matches TRBD1 (5 bases). Germline CDR1 and CDR2: MNHEY and SVGAGI. The CDR3 is 13 amino acids. Trimming removed 6 bases at V and 8 bases at J, with 16 bases between. The CDR3 nucleotides read TGTGCCAGCAGCCTACGCGGGACCCGCGAAGCTTTCTTT. As protein: CASSLRGTREAFF.

V gene TRBV4-2 combines with J gene TRBJ2-1; 8 nucleotides line up with TRBD2. The V and J ends lost 10 bases and 8 bases, in that order; junction bases with no gene match: 16. This CDR3 is built from 15 residues. The germline CDR1 and CDR2 sequences are LGHNA and YNFKEQ. The CDR3 bases are TGTGCCACCCACGGGGCCGCGGGGGGAAGACATGAGCAGTTCTTC. This encodes CATHGAAGGRHEQFF.